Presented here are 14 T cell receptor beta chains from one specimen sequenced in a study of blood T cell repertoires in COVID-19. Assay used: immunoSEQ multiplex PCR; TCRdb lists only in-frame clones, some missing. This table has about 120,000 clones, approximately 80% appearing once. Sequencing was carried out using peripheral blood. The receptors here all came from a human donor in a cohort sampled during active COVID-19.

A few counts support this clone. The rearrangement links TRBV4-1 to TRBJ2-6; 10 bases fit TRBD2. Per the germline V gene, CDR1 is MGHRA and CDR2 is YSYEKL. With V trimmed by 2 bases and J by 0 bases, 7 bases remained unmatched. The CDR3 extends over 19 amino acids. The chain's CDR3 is CASSQLGLADPSGANVLTF. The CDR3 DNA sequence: TGCGCCAGCAGCCAACTCGGACTAGCGGACCCCTCTGGGGCCAACGTCCTGACTTTC.

This CDR3 reads CASSQDREGAPLHF. DNA for the CDR3: TGCGCCAGCAGCCAGGACAGGGAGGGGGCCCCCCTCCACTTT. The chain employs TRBV5-1 and TRBJ1-6, with 8 bases identical to TRBD1. This CDR3 has 14 residues. With 4 bases clipped from V and 13 bases from J, the junction kept 10 bases outside the gene matches. Germline CDR1 and CDR2: SGHRS and YFSETQ.

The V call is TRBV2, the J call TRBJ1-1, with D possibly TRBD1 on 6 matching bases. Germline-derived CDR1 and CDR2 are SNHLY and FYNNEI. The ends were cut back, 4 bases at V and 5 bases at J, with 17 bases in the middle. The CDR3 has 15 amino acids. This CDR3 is CASSAGQPSRTEAFF. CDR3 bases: TGTGCCAGCAGTGCCGGACAGCCATCGAGGACTGAAGCTTTCTTT.

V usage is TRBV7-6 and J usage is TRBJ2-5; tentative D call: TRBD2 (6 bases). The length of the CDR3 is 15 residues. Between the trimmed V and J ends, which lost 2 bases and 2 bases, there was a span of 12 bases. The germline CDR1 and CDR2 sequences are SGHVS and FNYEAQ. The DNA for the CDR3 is TGTGCCAGCAGCTTATTGGGGACTTTGCAAGAGACCCAGTACTTC. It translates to CASSLLGTLQETQYF. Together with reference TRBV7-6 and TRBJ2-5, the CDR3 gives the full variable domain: GAGVSQSPRYKVTKRGQDVALRCDPISGHVSLYWYRQALGQGPEFLTYFNYEAQQDKSGLPNDRFSAERPEGSISTLTIQRTEQRDSAMYRCASSLLGTLQETQYFGPGTRLLVL.

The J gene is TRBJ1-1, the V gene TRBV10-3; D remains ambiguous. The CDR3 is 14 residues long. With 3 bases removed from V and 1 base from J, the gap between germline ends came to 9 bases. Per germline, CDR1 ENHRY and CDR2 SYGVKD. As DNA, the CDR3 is TGTGCCATCAGTGAAAATCCGGGGAACACTGAAGCTTTCTTT. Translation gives CAISENPGNTEAFF.

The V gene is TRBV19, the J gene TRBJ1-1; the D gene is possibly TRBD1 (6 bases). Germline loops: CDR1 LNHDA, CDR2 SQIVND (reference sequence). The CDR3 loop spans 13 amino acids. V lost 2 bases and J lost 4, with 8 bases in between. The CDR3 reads CASSITGSTEAFF. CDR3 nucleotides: TGTGCCAGTAGTATAACAGGGAGCACTGAAGCTTTCTTT.

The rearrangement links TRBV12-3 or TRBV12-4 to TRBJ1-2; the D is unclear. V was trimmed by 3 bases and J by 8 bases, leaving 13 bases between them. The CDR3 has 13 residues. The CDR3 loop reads CASSFVGPGGYTF. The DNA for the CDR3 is TGTGCCAGCAGTTTCGTCGGACCGGGGGGCTACACCTTC.

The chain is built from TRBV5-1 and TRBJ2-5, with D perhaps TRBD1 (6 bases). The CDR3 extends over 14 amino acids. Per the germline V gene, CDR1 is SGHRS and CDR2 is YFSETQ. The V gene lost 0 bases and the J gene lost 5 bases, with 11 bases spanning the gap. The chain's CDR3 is CASSLDRASETQYF. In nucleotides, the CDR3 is TGCGCCAGCAGCTTGGACAGGGCGTCGGAGACCCAGTACTTC.

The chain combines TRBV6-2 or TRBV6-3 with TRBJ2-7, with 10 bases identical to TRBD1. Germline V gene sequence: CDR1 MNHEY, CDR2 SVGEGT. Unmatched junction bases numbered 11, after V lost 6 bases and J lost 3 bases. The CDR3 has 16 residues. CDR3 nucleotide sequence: TGTGCCAGCAGCCCTGACAGGGGGCGCGAAGGCTACGAGCAGTACTTC. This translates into CASSPDRGREGYEQYF.

The CDR3 region has the DNA TGTGCCAGCAGCTTATCCAACGAGCAGTACTTC. Its protein is CASSLSNEQYF. This sequence joins TRBV5-4 and TRBJ2-7; D gene uncertain. V dropped 2 bases and J dropped 5 bases, with 5 bases sitting between them. This CDR3 has 11 residues. Germline lookup yields CDR1 SGHNT and CDR2 YYREEE (reference sequence).

CDR3 sequence (DNA): TGTGCCAGCAGTAAACGCGGGGGGAGCACAGATACGCAGTATTTT. Its translation is CASSKRGGSTDTQYF. The rearrangement joins TRBV3-1 (or the pseudogene TRBV3-2) to TRBJ2-3; 8 bases line up with TRBD2. The CDR3 contains 15 residues. Trimming at V came to 6 bases and at J to 0 bases, leaving 5 bases not matched to a gene. Germline V gene sequence: CDR1 LGHDT, CDR2 YNNKEL (reference sequence).

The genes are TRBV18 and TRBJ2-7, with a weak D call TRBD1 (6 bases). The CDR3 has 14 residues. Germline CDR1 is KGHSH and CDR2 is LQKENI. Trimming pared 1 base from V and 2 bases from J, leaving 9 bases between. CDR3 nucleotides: TGTGCCAGCTCACCACGTGAGGGGGCCTACGAGCAGTACTTC. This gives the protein CASSPREGAYEQYF.

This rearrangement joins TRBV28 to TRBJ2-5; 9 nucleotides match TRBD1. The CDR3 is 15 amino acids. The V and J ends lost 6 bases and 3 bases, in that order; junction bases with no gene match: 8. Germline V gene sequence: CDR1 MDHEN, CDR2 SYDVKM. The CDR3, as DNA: TGTGCCAGCAGATCACAGGGGGCCCAAGAAGAGACCCAGTACTTC. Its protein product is CASRSQGAQEETQYF.

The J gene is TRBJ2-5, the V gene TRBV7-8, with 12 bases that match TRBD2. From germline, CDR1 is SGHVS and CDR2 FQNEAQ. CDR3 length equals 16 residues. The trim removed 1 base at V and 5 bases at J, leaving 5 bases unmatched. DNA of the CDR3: TGTGCCAGCAGCTTAGGACTAGCGGGGGATCGGGAGACCCAGTACTTC. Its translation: CASSLGLAGDRETQYF.